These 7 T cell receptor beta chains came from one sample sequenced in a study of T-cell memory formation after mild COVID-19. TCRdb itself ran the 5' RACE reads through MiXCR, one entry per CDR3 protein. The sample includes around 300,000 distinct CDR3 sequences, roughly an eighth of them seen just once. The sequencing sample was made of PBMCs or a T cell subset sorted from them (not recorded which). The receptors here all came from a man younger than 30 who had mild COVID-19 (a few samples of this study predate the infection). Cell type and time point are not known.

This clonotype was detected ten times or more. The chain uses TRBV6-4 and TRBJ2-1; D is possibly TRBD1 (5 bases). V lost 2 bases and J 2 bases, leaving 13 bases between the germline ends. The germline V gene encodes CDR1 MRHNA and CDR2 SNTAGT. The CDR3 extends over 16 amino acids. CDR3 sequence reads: CASSDDDRAPYNEQFF. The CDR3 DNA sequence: TGTGCCAGCAGTGACGACGACAGAGCTCCCTACAATGAGCAGTTCTTC.

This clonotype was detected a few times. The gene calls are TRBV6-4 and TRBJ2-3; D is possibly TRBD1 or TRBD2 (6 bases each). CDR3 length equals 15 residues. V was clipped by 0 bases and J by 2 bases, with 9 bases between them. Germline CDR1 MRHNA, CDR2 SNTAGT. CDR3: CASSDSWGATDTQYF. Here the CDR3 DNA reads TGTGCCAGCAGTGACTCATGGGGGGCCACAGATACGCAGTATTTT.

The CDR3 loop reads CASYYGVALEGFEPDTQYF. In nucleotides, the CDR3 is TGTGCCAGCTACTATGGGGTGGCGCTAGAGGGGTTTGAACCAGATACGCAGTATTTT. This rearrangement joins TRBV7-2 to TRBJ2-3; possibly TRBD1 or TRBD2 for D (5 bases each). Germline V lookup: CDR1 SGHTA, CDR2 FQGNSA. V was trimmed by 8 bases and J by 4 bases, leaving 31 bases between them. The CDR3 runs to 19 residues.

CDR3 in amino acids: CASSSVGGGETQYF. CDR3 in DNA: TGTGCCAGCAGCTCGGTAGGGGGCGGGGAGACCCAGTACTTC. The gene calls are TRBV5-4 and TRBJ2-5, with 7 bases that match TRBD1. J lost 5 bases, V lost 3 bases, and 7 bases had no gene match. Germline V gene sequence: CDR1 SGHNT, CDR2 YYREEE (reference sequence). The CDR3 is 14 amino acids.

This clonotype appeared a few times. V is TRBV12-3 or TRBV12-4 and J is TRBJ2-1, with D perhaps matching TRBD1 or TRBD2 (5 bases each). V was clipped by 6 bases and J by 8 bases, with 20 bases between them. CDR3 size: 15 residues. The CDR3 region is CASRNDQIGADEQFF. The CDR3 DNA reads TGTGCCAGCAGAAACGACCAGATCGGGGCGGATGAGCAGTTCTTC.

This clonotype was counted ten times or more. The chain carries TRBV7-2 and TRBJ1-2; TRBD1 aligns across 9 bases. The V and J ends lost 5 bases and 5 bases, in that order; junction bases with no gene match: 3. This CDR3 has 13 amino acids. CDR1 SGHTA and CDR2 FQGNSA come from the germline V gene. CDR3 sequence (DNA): TGTGCCAGCAGCGCAGGACAGGGGTATGGCTACACCTTC. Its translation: CASSAGQGYGYTF.

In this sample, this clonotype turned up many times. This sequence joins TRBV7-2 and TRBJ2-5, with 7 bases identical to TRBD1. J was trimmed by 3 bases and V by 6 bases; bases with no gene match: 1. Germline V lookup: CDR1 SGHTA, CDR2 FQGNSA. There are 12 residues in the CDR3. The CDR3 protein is CASSTGEETQYF. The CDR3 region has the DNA TGTGCCAGCAGTACAGGGGAAGAGACCCAGTACTTC.